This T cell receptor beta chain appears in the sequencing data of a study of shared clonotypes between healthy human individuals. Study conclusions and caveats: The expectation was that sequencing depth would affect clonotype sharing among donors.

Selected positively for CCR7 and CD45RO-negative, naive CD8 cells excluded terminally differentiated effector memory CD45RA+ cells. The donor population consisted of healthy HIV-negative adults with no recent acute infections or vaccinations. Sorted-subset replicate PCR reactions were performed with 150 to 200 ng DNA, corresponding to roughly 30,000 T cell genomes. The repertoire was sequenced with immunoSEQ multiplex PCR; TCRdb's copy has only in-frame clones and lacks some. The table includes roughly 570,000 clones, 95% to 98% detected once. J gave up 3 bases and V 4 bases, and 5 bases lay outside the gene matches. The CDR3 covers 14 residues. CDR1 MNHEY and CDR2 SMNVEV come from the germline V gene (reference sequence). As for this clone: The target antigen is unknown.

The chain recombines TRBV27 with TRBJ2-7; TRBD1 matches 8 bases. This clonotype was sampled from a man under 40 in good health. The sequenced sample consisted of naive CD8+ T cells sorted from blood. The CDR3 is CASSSWDRNYEQYF. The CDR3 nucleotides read TGTGCCAGCAGTTCTTGGGACAGGAACTACGAGCAGTACTTC.